A selection of T cell receptor beta chains follows, all from one sample in a study of OX40 agonist ivuxolimab in advanced cancers. TCRdb's table, derived via immunoSEQ multiplex PCR, lists solely in-frame clones and lacks some. The sample consists of around 10,000 clones, about 79% of them appearing once. Sample: CD4+ or CD8+ T cells sorted from blood, taken in a trial of the OX40 agonist ivuxolimab. The receptors were sampled from an adult with an advanced solid tumor such as melanoma, head and neck, liver or kidney cancer. CDR3s include the opening cysteine and the closing phenylalanine or tryptophan. The D gene is left open where the match is weak. Only part of the rows carry a size: once, few, many, or a class if the clone is expanded.

TRBD2 - TRBJ2-1 TRBV27 TGTGCCACCGCCCAGCGGGGGAGATACAATGAGCAGTTCTTC CATAQRGRYNEQFF
- - TRBJ2-3 TRBV28 TGTGCCAGCAGTGGCTGGGCGCGGGCCCTCACAGATACGCAGTATTTT CASSGWARALTDTQYF
- - TRBJ2-5 TRBV19 TGTGCCAGTAGTACCCTTCGGAGGGCCGGGGAGACCCAGTACTTC CASSTLRRAGETQYF
TRBD2 - TRBJ2-3 TRBV6-5 TGTGCCAGCAGTGTAGTTAGCGGGGTCACAGATACGCAGTATTTT CASSVVSGVTDTQYF
TRBD2 - TRBJ2-7 TRBV9 TGTGCCAGCAGCCCCGGGGACTGGGGGGGCTACGAGCAGTACTTC CASSPGDWGGYEQYF
TRBD2 once TRBJ2-7 TRBV28 TGTGCCAGCAGGTTTTCGGGCCTAGCGGGGGGTCACGAGCAGTACTTC CASRFSGLAGGHEQYF
TRBD2 once TRBJ2-5 TRBV7-6 TGTGCCAGCAGCCCAGGTCGGCGGGGGAGCCGATATCAAGAGACCCAGTACTTC CASSPGRRGSRYQETQYF
TRBD1 - TRBJ2-7 TRBV9 TGTGCCAGCAGCGTAGGGGGACAGTACGAGCAGTACTTC CASSVGGQYEQYF
- - TRBJ2-2 TRBV27 TGTGCCAGCAGTTTATTTGGGAACACCGGGGAGCTGTTTTTT CASSLFGNTGELFF
- - TRBJ2-1 TRBV9 TGTGCCAGCAGCGTAGGAGGCGGGGGCCCCGTCAATGAGCAGTTCTTC CASSVGGGGPVNEQFF
- - TRBJ2-4 TRBV5-6 TGTGCCAGTAGCTTGTTGACAGTTATAGCCAAAAACATTCAGTACTTC CASSLLTVIAKNIQYF
- - TRBJ1-1 TRBV25-1 TGTGCCAGCAGTGATTGGCAGACTGAAGCTTTCTTT CASSDWQTEAFF
- - TRBJ2-2 TRBV5-1 TGCGCCAGCAGCTTGGAATCACAGTCGAACACCGGGGAGCTGTTTTTT CASSLESQSNTGELFF
TRBD1 - TRBJ2-6 TRBV5-1 TGCGCCAGCAGCTTGGAACAGGGGGCTCTCTCTGGGGCCAACGTCCTGACTTTC CASSLEQGALSGANVLTF
TRBD1 - TRBJ1-2 TRBV12-5 TGTGCTAGTGGTTCAGGGGGCGTCCCCTATGGCTACACCTTC CASGSGGVPYGYTF
- few TRBJ2-5 TRBV7-9 TGTGCCAGCAGCACGGGGGAGAAGACCCAGTACTTC CASSTGEKTQYF